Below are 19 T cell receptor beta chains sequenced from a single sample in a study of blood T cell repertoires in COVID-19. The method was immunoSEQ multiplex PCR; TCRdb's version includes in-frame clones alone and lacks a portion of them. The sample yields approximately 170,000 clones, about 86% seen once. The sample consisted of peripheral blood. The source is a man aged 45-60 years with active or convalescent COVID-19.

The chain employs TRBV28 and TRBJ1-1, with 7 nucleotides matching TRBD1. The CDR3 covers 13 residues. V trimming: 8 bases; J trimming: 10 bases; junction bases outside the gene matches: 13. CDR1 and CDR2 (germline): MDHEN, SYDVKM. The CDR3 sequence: CASWTGTLIVAFF. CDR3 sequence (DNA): TGTGCCAGCTGGACAGGCACCCTTATCGTAGCTTTCTTT.

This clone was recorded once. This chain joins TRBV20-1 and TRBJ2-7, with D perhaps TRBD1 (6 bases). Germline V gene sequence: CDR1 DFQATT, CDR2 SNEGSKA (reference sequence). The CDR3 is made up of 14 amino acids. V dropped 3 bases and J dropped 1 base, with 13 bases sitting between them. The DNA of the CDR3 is TGCAGTGCTAGTGGGCCAGGGGATTCCTACGAGCAGTACTTC. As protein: CSASGPGDSYEQYF.

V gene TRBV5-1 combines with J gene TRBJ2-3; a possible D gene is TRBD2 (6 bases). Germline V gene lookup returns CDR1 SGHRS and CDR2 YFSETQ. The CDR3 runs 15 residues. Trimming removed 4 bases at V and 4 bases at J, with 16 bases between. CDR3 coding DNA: TGCGCCAGCAGCCGCCGGGACTTCAGGGCAGATACGCAGTATTTT. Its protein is CASSRRDFRADTQYF.

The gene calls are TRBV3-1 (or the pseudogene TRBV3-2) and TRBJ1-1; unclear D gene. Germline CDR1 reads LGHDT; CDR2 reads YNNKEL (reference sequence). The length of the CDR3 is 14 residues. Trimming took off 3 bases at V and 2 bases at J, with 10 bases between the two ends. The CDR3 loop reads CASSHGVGNTEAFF. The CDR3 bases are TGTGCCAGCAGCCACGGGGTAGGTAACACTGAAGCTTTCTTT.

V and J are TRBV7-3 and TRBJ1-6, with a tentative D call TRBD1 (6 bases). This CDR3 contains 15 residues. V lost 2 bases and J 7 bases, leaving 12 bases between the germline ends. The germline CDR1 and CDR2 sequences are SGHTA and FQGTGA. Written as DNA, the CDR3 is TGTGCCAGCAGCTTATCGGGGGGCAGCAATTCACCCCTCCACTTT. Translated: CASSLSGGSNSPLHF.

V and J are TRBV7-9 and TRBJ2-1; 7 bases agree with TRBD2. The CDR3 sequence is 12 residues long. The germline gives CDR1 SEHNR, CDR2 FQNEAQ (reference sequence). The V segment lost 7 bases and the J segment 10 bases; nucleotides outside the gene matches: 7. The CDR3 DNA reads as TGTGCCAGCACCCCCCAGCGGGGAGAGCAGTTCTTC. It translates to CASTPQRGEQFF.

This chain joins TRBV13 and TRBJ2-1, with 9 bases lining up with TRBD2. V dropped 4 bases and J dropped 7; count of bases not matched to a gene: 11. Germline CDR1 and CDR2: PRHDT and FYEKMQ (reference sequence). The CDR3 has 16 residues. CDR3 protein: CASSSGTAGGSNEQFF. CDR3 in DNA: TGTGCCAGCAGCTCCGGAACAGCGGGAGGTAGTAATGAGCAGTTCTTC.

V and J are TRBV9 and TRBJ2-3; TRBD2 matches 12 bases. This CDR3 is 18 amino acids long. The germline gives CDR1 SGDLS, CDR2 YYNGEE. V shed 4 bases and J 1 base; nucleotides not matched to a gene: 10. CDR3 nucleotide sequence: TGTGCCAGCAGCCCCCGCCTAGCGGGGGGGCCAGGCACAGATACGCAGTATTTT. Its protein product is CASSPRLAGGPGTDTQYF.

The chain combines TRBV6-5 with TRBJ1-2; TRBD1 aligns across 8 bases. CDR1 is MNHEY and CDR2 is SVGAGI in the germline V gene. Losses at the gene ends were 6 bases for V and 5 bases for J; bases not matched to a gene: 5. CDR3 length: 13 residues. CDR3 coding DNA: TGTGCCAGCAGCACACGGACAGGGTATGGCTACACCTTC. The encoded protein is CASSTRTGYGYTF.

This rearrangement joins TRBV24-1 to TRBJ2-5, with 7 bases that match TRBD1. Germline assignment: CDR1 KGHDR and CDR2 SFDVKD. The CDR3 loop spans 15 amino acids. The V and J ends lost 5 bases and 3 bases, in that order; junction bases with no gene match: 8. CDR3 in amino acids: CATSGPTGVEETQYF. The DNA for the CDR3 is TGTGCCACCAGTGGCCCCACAGGGGTCGAAGAGACCCAGTACTTC.

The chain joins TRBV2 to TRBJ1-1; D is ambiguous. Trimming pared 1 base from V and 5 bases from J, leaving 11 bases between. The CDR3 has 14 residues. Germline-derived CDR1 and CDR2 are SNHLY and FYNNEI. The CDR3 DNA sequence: TGTGCCAGCAGTGAAGAAGCCGGGAGGACTGAAGCTTTCTTT. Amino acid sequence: CASSEEAGRTEAFF.

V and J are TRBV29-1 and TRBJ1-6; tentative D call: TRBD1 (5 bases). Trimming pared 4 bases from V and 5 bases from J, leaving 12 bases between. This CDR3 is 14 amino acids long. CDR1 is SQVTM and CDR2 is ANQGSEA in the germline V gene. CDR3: CSVGSVRDNSPLHF. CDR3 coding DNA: TGCAGCGTTGGATCGGTCAGGGATAATTCACCCCTCCACTTT.

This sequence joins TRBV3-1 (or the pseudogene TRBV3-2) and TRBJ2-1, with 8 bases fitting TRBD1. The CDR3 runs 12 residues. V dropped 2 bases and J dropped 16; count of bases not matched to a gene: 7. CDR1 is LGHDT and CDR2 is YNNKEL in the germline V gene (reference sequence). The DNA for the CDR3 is TGTGCCAGCAGCCAATTGCAGGGGGCGCAATTCTTC. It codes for CASSQLQGAQFF.

As DNA, the CDR3 is TGTGCCAGTAGTATTCTAGCGGGAACAAACTACGAGCAGTACTTC. The encoded protein is CASSILAGTNYEQYF. J is TRBJ2-7 and V is TRBV19, with 9 nucleotides matching TRBD2. CDR3 size: 15 residues. V was pared by 3 bases and J by 3 bases, with 6 bases of the junction left unmatched. Germline values: CDR1 LNHDA, CDR2 SQIVND (reference sequence).

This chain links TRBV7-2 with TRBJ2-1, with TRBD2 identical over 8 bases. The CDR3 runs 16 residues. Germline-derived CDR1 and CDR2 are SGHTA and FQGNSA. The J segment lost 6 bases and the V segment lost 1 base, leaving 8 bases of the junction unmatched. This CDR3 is CASSLDAGGIGNEQFF. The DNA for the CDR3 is TGTGCCAGCAGCTTAGATGCGGGAGGTATTGGCAATGAGCAGTTCTTC. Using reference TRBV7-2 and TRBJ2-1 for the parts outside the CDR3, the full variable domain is GAGVSQSPSNKVTEKGKDVELRCDPISGHTALYWYRQSLGQGLEFLIYFQGNSAPDKSGLPSDRFSAERTGGSVSTLTIQRTQQEDSAVYLCASSLDAGGIGNEQFFGPGTRLTVL.

Here the CDR3 reads CASSYRGLEGYTF. CDR3 DNA sequence: TGTGCCAGCAGCTACAGGGGGTTGGAGGGCTACACCTTC. V and J are TRBV7-9 and TRBJ1-2; TRBD1 matches at 8 bases. V shed 4 bases, J shed 8 bases, and the junction held 6 bases outside the gene matches. CDR3 length: 13 residues. Germline CDR1 is SEHNR and CDR2 is FQNEAQ (reference sequence). Supplemented by reference TRBV7-9 and TRBJ1-2, the full variable domain reads DTGVSQNPRHKITKRGQNVTFRCDPISEHNRLYWYRQTLGQGPEFLTYFQNEAQLEKSRLLSDRFSAERPKGSFSTLEIQRTEQGDSAMYLCASSYRGLEGYTFGSGTRLTVV.

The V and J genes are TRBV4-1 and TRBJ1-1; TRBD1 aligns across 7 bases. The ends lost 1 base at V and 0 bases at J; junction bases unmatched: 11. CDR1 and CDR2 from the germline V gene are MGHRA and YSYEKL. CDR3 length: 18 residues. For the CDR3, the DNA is TGCGCCAGCAGCCAAGGGTTCCAGGGGGGACCCATGAACACTGAAGCTTTCTTT. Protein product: CASSQGFQGGPMNTEAFF.

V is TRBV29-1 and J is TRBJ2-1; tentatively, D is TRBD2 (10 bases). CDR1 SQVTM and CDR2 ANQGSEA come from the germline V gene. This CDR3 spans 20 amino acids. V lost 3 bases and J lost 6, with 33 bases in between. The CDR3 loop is CSVDDLTGQGSAGGINEQFF. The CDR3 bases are TGCAGCGTTGATGATTTGACGGGACAGGGTTCAGCGGGAGGGATCAATGAGCAGTTCTTC.

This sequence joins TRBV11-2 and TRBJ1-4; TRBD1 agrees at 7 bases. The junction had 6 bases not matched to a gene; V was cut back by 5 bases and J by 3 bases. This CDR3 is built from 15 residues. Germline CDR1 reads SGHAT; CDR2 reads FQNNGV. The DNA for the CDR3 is TGTGCCAGCAGCATACAGGGGAACGCTAATGAAAAACTGTTTTTT. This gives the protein CASSIQGNANEKLFF.